This TCR beta chain emerged from a study of shared clonotypes between healthy human individuals. Overall study results and limits: The researchers took only blood, and tissue repertoires probably look different. Generally, estimated richness proved larger in naive subsets than it did in memory subsets.

Naive CD8 populations comprised CD45RO-negative cells positively selected for CCR7, excluding terminally differentiated effector memory CD45RA+ cells. The CDR3 has 14 amino acids. V gave up 5 bases and J gave up 7 bases; unmatched junction bases: 6. CDR1 is MDHEN, CDR2 SYDVKM, per germline. Comment on this clone: Its target is not known.

Assay: immunoSEQ multiplex PCR; the TCRdb copy retains only in-frame clones and omits some. Of about 590,000 clones listed, 95% to 96% are singletons. Input material: naive CD8+ T cells sorted from blood. The genes are TRBV28 and TRBJ2-1, with 9 bases aligning to TRBD1. The source of this sequence is a young woman in good health. CDR3 coding DNA: TGTGCCAGCAGTACAGGGGGCGAAGGAAATGAGCAGTTCTTC. Translation gives CASSTGGEGNEQFF.